Each of the 30 T cell receptor beta chains below was sequenced from the same sample in a study of blood T cells in healthy people across ages. Through a sample-barcoded 5' primer and a J-beta primer mix, a second PCR was run for roughly 6 to 12 cycles. TCRdb called the 5' RACE reads again in MiXCR, with one record for every CDR3 protein. The sample lists about 1.6 million distinct CDR3 sequences; about 31% were seen once. Specimen: blood. Receptors were obtained from a woman in her 30s in good health.

This clonotype was counted between two and nine times. The rearrangement links TRBV7-9 to TRBJ1-1, with D perhaps TRBD1 (6 bases). This CDR3 contains 15 residues. V was cut by 1 base and J by 1 base, with 10 bases left in between. Germline V CDR1 and CDR2: SEHNR, FQNEAQ (reference sequence). CDR3 loop: CASSLGGGANTEAFF. As DNA, the CDR3 is TGTGCCAGCAGCTTAGGAGGGGGTGCGAACACTGAAGCTTTCTTT.

This clonotype was picked up many times. The chain uses TRBV6-5 and TRBJ1-1; the match to TRBD1 covers 8 bases. Germline lookup yields CDR1 MNHEY and CDR2 SVGAGI. The CDR3 loop spans 14 amino acids. V lost 5 bases to trimming and J lost 1 base; unmatched junction nucleotides: 3. The CDR3 loop reads CASSTGTGNTEAFF. CDR3 bases: TGTGCCAGCAGTACCGGGACAGGGAACACTGAAGCTTTCTTT.

The rearrangement links TRBV30 to TRBJ1-2; D uncertain. Trimming cost V 7 bases and J 4 bases, with 13 bases left between them. The germline V gene encodes CDR1 GTSNPN and CDR2 SVGIG (reference sequence). The CDR3 totals 12 residues. The CDR3 here is CALTKEGYGYTF. The DNA for the CDR3 is TGTGCCTTGACGAAAGAAGGCTATGGCTACACCTTC.

This clonotype has ten or more counts. The gene calls are TRBV7-2 and TRBJ2-5, with D perhaps assigned TRBD1 or TRBD2 (5 bases each). Looked up from germline, CDR1 is SGHTA and CDR2 is FQGNSA. The CDR3 contains 15 residues. The ends were cut back, 5 bases at V and 5 bases at J, with 18 bases in the middle. CDR3 bases: TGTGCCAGCAGCCCCGGGACGGACCTCCGGGAGACCCAGTACTTC. Its protein product is CASSPGTDLRETQYF. The whole variable domain, filled in from reference TRBV7-2 and TRBJ2-5, reads GAGVSQSPSNKVTEKGKDVELRCDPISGHTALYWYRQSLGQGLEFLIYFQGNSAPDKSGLPSDRFSAERTGGSVSTLTIQRTQQEDSAVYLCASSPGTDLRETQYFGPGTRLLVL.

This clonotype came up a few times. This sequence joins TRBV4-2 and TRBJ2-1; TRBD2 matches at 11 bases. Germline CDR1 and CDR2: LGHNA and YNFKEQ. CDR3 length: 19 amino acids. Losses at the gene ends were 0 bases for V and 7 bases for J; bases not matched to a gene: 14. The CDR3 region is CASSQDFVTSGSPGNEQFF. The CDR3, as DNA: TGTGCCAGCAGCCAAGATTTCGTCACTAGCGGGAGCCCGGGGAATGAGCAGTTCTTC.

The J gene is TRBJ2-5, the V gene TRBV18; D remains ambiguous. The DNA end is a closer match to TRBJ2-7, so the J assignment may be wrong. CDR1 and CDR2 from the germline V gene are KGHSH and LQKENI. This CDR3 has 15 amino acids. The CDR3 DNA follows: TGTGCCAGCTCACCAATCCAGTCTCCGGGTTACGAGCAGTACTTC. Translated: CASSPIQSPGYEQYF.

This chain connects TRBV7-3 to TRBJ2-1; D possibly uses TRBD1 or TRBD2 (5 bases each). V was shortened by 4 bases and J by 2 bases, with 15 bases between the two germline ends. This CDR3 is built from 16 residues. Germline lookup yields CDR1 SGHTA and CDR2 FQGTGA. The CDR3 region is CASSSTGTGTYNEQFF. The CDR3 coding sequence is TGTGCCAGCAGCTCCACAGGCACCGGGACCTACAATGAGCAGTTCTTC.

The chain combines TRBV2 with TRBJ2-3; possible D gene TRBD2, 5 bases. The germline V and J ends were trimmed by 6 bases and 0 bases, with 19 bases remaining between them. The CDR3 runs 17 residues. CDR1 and CDR2 from the germline V gene are SNHLY and FYNNEI. As DNA, the CDR3 is TGTGCCAGCAGCTTGATGCCCGCCAGGACTAGCACAGATACGCAGTATTTT. Translation gives CASSLMPARTSTDTQYF.

This chain joins TRBV29-1 and TRBJ2-3, with TRBD2 matching 12 bases. CDR1 and CDR2 from the germline V gene are SQVTM and ANQGSEA. With 7 bases clipped from V and 5 bases from J, the junction kept 10 bases outside the gene matches. There are 15 residues in the CDR3. The CDR3 DNA reads TGCAGCGATTCTATGACTAGCGGGAGTGGAGATACGCAGTATTTT. It encodes CSDSMTSGSGDTQYF.

This clonotype was observed a handful of times. This chain joins TRBV7-3 and TRBJ2-1; D is unresolved. This CDR3 has 14 amino acids. Trimming cost V 1 base and J 6 bases, with 10 bases left between them. Per germline, CDR1 SGHTA and CDR2 FQGTGA. The CDR3 nucleotides are TGTGCCAGCAGCTTAAACCAGCCCCCCAATGAGCAGTTCTTC. It encodes CASSLNQPPNEQFF.

The J gene is TRBJ2-7, the V gene TRBV7-6, with 8 bases fitting TRBD2. Germline trimming cut 5 bases from V and 7 bases from J; bases unmatched to any gene: 16. The CDR3 covers 16 residues. Germline CDR1 and CDR2: SGHVS and FNYEAQ. CDR3 DNA sequence: TGTGCCAGCAGCCTGACCCCCTTAGCGGGGACTGAGGAGCAGTACTTC. It encodes CASSLTPLAGTEEQYF.

This clonotype showed up just a few times. This chain connects TRBV27 to TRBJ2-7; D remains unclear. The CDR3 length is 16 residues. The ends were cut back, 0 bases at V and 0 bases at J, with 12 bases in the middle. Per the germline V gene, CDR1 is MNHEY and CDR2 is SMNVEV (reference sequence). CDR3 protein: CASSLSWVGSSYEQYF. In DNA form, the CDR3 reads TGTGCCAGCAGTTTATCTTGGGTGGGAAGCTCCTACGAGCAGTACTTC.

This clonotype has only a few counts. The rearrangement links TRBV28 to TRBJ1-6, with TRBD1 identical over 7 bases. The V segment lost 4 bases and the J segment 6 bases; nucleotides outside the gene matches: 6. The length of the CDR3 is 15 residues. Germline V gene sequence: CDR1 MDHEN, CDR2 SYDVKM. CDR3 nucleotide sequence: TGTGCCAGCAGTTCGGGACAGAGGGGTAATTCACCCCTCCACTTT. It yields the protein CASSSGQRGNSPLHF.

The sample holds many counts of this clonotype. This sequence joins TRBV20-1 and TRBJ2-5; D not certain. Per germline, CDR1 DFQATT and CDR2 SNEGSKA (reference sequence). The germline V and J ends were trimmed by 5 bases and 2 bases, with 9 bases remaining between them. The CDR3 consists of 12 residues. The CDR3 loop is CSADGSQETQYF. The CDR3 DNA sequence: TGCAGTGCTGACGGGTCACAAGAGACCCAGTACTTC.

In its sample, this clonotype was seen a few times. V is TRBV29-1 and J is TRBJ2-3, with D perhaps matching TRBD2 (6 bases). The CDR3 length is 14 residues. V was clipped by 6 bases and J by 4 bases, with 17 bases between them. Germline V gene data show CDR1 as SQVTM and CDR2 as ANQGSEA. The DNA for the CDR3 is TGCAGCGTGACAAGCGTTGAGCGGGCAGATACGCAGTATTTT. As protein: CSVTSVERADTQYF.

This clonotype has only a few counts. The rearrangement uses TRBV6-6 and TRBJ2-3; 7 bases line up with TRBD2. The CDR3 runs to 13 residues. Trimming removed 7 bases from V and 3 bases from J; junction bases left unmatched: 4. CDR1 is MNHNY and CDR2 is SVGAGI in the germline V gene (reference sequence). The CDR3 bases are TGTGCCAGCACGAGGCGGGAGACAGATACGCAGTATTTT. This sequence encodes CASTRRETDTQYF.

In this sample, this clonotype turned up many times. The chain has TRBV29-1 and TRBJ2-5, with no clear D. The CDR3 spans 12 residues. V gave up 1 base and J gave up 1 base, with 4 bases separating them. The germline CDR1 and CDR2 sequences are SQVTM and ANQGSEA. CDR3 protein: CSVEAFQETQYF. The CDR3 nucleotides read TGCAGCGTTGAAGCCTTCCAAGAGACCCAGTACTTC.

The chain combines TRBV29-1 with TRBJ1-5, with D unresolved. Trimming cost V 1 base and J 5 bases, with 6 bases left between them. This CDR3 contains 12 residues. Per the germline V gene, CDR1 is SQVTM and CDR2 is ANQGSEA. The CDR3 loop reads CSVEGEDQPQHF. The CDR3, as DNA: TGCAGCGTTGAAGGAGAGGATCAGCCCCAGCATTTT.

CDR3 sequence reads: CASSLRADSEQFF. CDR3 in DNA: TGTGCCAGCAGCTTACGGGCAGACAGTGAGCAGTTCTTC. The rearrangement joins TRBV5-6 to TRBJ2-1, with a weak D call TRBD1 (5 bases). The ends were cut back, 2 bases at V and 9 bases at J, with 12 bases in the middle. This CDR3 is built from 13 residues. Germline V gene sequence: CDR1 SGHDT, CDR2 YYEEEE.

Here the CDR3 reads CASSSRGLYEQFF. CDR3 DNA sequence: TGTGCCAGCAGTTCGCGGGGGCTCTATGAGCAGTTCTTC. J is TRBJ2-1 and V is TRBV28; weak D call: TRBD2 (7 bases). CDR3 size: 13 residues. Germline loops: CDR1 MDHEN, CDR2 SYDVKM. V gave up 4 bases and J gave up 8 bases, with 12 bases separating them.

This clonotype showed up just once. CDR3 sequence: CAWSVPSGVTYEQYF. The CDR3 nucleotides read TGTGCCTGGAGTGTACCCAGCGGGGTTACCTACGAGCAGTACTTC. This rearrangement joins TRBV30 to TRBJ2-7, with 7 bases identical to TRBD2. This CDR3 has 15 residues. V was clipped by 0 bases and J by 2 bases; unmatched bases: 7. Germline V gene sequence: CDR1 GTSNPN, CDR2 SVGIG (reference sequence).

The J gene is TRBJ1-2, the V gene TRBV6-2 or TRBV6-3; TRBD1 aligns across 9 bases. The CDR3 totals 16 residues. Unmatched junction bases numbered 18, after V lost 9 bases and J lost 7 bases. From germline, CDR1 is MNHEY and CDR2 SVGEGT. The CDR3 spells CASSPRDRAEVLGYTF. The CDR3 DNA reads as TGTGCCAGTAGTCCTCGGGACAGGGCCGAAGTGCTTGGCTACACCTTC.

The CDR3 here is CAWSGLRNEQFF. As DNA, the CDR3 is TGTGCCTGGAGCGGACTCCGCAATGAGCAGTTCTTC. The V call is TRBV30, the J call TRBJ2-1; weak D call: TRBD2 (5 bases). Germline V CDR1 and CDR2: GTSNPN, SVGIG (reference sequence). The V and J ends lost 3 bases and 6 bases respectively, with 9 bases between them. The CDR3 contains 12 residues.

The chain is built from TRBV12-3 or TRBV12-4 and TRBJ2-5; D ambiguous. Trimming took 2 bases from V and 5 from J, leaving 12 bases between them. The CDR3 spans 14 residues. Written as DNA, the CDR3 is TGTGCCAGCAGTTTAAGTTTTGGGCTGGAGACCCAGTACTTC. This codes for CASSLSFGLETQYF.

The chain recombines TRBV7-3 with TRBJ2-1; 11 nucleotides agree with TRBD1. This CDR3 has 14 amino acids. The V gene end was trimmed by 5 bases and the J gene end by 6 bases; junction bases not matched to a gene: 3. The germline V gene encodes CDR1 SGHTA and CDR2 FQGTGA. The CDR3 sequence is CASSQGQGVNEQFF. For the CDR3, the DNA is TGTGCCAGCAGCCAGGGACAGGGGGTCAATGAGCAGTTCTTC.

The rearrangement joins TRBV7-9 to TRBJ1-1; D unresolved. CDR1 is SEHNR, CDR2 FQNEAQ, per germline (reference sequence). V lost 4 bases and J lost 1, with 19 bases in between. CDR3 length equals 17 residues. CDR3: CASSSFRSRQANTEAFF. DNA of the CDR3: TGTGCCAGCAGCTCATTTCGTTCGAGGCAAGCGAACACTGAAGCTTTCTTT.

The chain is built from TRBV5-1 and TRBJ1-2, with D maybe TRBD1 (6 bases). The CDR3 length is 12 residues. The V and J ends lost 0 bases and 10 bases respectively, with 10 bases between them. Germline CDR1 and CDR2: SGHRS and YFSETQ. The CDR3 nucleotides read TGCGCCAGCAGCTTGGGACAGGAGGACTACACCTTC. This codes for CASSLGQEDYTF.

Of note for this clonotype: The missing conserved phenylalanine or tryptophan at the end of this CDR3 makes a read error likely. The chain joins TRBV4-1 to TRBJ2-5; 8 nucleotides line up with TRBD2. TRBJ2-7 matches the DNA end more closely, so the J call is doubtful. The CDR3 extends over 17 amino acids. Germline CDR1 reads MGHRA; CDR2 reads YSYEKL. CDR3 sequence: CASSQVLVSGSSYEQYS. CDR3 bases: TGCGCCAGCAGCCAAGTATTAGTGAGCGGGAGCTCCTACGAGCAGTACTCC.

On this clonotype: The junction and the germline gene differ at one end; a read error may be behind it. The chain has TRBV6-1 and TRBJ2-3; no clear D. CDR3 length: 11 amino acids. CDR1 is MNHNS and CDR2 is SASEGT in the germline V gene. CDR3 sequence (DNA): TGTGCCAGCAGTGAGGGCGATAGGCAGTATTTT. Protein: CASSEGDRQYF.

CDR3 nucleotides: TGTGCCAGCAGAGAAGATGGCGGAAAAGAGACCCAGTACTTC. This encodes CASREDGGKETQYF. The chain recombines TRBV6-6 with TRBJ2-5; D not certain. Trimming removed 6 bases at V and 3 bases at J, with 14 bases between. The germline V gene has CDR1 MNHNY and CDR2 SVGAGI (reference sequence). CDR3 length: 14 residues.